This TCR beta chain was obtained from a study of blood T cells in healthy people across ages (dated by TCRdb to the mid-2010s). Notes on the research overall: In model experiments, roughly one uniquely barcoded TCR beta cDNA molecule per two T cells was captured by template switching. To track age-related changes in TCR beta repertoire diversity, the study relied on deep sequencing normalized with unique cDNA molecular identifiers. Using the same blood draw, the study looked at two additional independent replicas of 1 million unique cDNA reads for two donors, one aged 18 to 29 and the other aged 80 or older. To avoid experimental bias, donors of different ages were spread randomly across the sequencing lanes. The donors were split into four age groups: young (average approximately 16 years), middle-aged (around 37), aged (approximately 60) and long-lived (about 82). Overall results and qualifications from the work: Observed TCR beta diversity per million T cells fell roughly linearly with age, and a significant reduction was already apparent by age around 40. Compared with the aged group, the long-lived group had more naive CD4+ T cells, fewer expanded clones and increased TCR diversity, suggesting age selection. Because the CMV infection status of the donors was unknown, age-related changes in expanded clonotypes may potentially have been confounded. A strong correlation was found between observed TCR beta diversity and the percentage of naive T cells measured by flow cytometry. Bulk unsorted PBMC profiling prevented conclusive comparison of naive and antigen-experienced compartments. Total diversity estimates from one million sequenced T cells were considered lower bounds and underestimates.

Comments on this clonotype: Its antigen is still unknown. No base quality information exists; no much larger clone differs at one position.

CDR1 and CDR2, looked up from the germline V gene, are KGHDR and SFDVKD. The CDR3 contains 13 residues, cysteine and phenylalanine counted. Kept here is only the CDR3 DNA, which spans 39 bases and is read in frame from base 1. Cut back by 3 bases and 6 bases, the V and J ends lie 7 bases apart. The library was made by 5' RACE. Sequencing took place on an Illumina HiSeq 2500. A second PCR of roughly 7 to 11 cycles was performed with a sample-barcoded 5' primer and a J-beta primer mix. A template-switch 5' adaptor carrying 12 random nucleotides introduced a unique molecular identifier onto each TCR beta cDNA molecule. Each sample yielded at least 2.5 million CDR3-containing paired-end reads. First-strand cDNA was synthesized from all RNA with the Mint cDNA synthesis kit, primed by a TRBC-specific oligonucleotide. Following uracil-DNA glycosylase treatment, a first 18-cycle PCR with universal primers M1SS and BC2_uni_R was performed on all cDNA. Under the source paper's analysis protocol: For normalization, 1 million high-quality reads were randomly selected from each sample, with every read carrying a distinct molecular identifier. Instead of being binned into consensus sequences, reads with shared molecular identifiers were discarded. CDR3 identification, clonotype clustering and error correction used MiTCR with a Q25 quality threshold and the strictest error-elimination algorithm. A nonparametric unseen species model with Euler transformation was used to estimate a lower bound on total TCR beta diversity. The raw public reads went through TCRdb reprocessing: fastp at Q25, MiXCR clone calling, in-frame beta chains kept. Each entry merges the rows of one CDR3 protein and shows their most common DNA and genes. What appears here as the V and J calls and clone size reflects TCRdb's work, not the paper's. The sample yields about 380,000 distinct CDR3 sequences; 45% to 60% were counted once. The ten largest clones add up to 45% to 60% of the sample.

Donors were under 40 systemically healthy Caucasian individuals from Russia aged roughly 6 to 95 years. Around 10 milliliters of peripheral blood were collected from each donor into EDTA-treated Vacutainer tubes. PBMCs were isolated by Ficoll-Paque density-gradient centrifugation, with at least 7 million obtained per sample. Total RNA, at least 6 micrograms per sample, was extracted from PBMCs with Trizol reagent. Naive CD45RAhigh/CD27high T cell percentages were measured by flow cytometry on a PBMC aliquot from every donor. The specimen was blood. This sequence was found in a man between 60 and 75 years old in good health. The V and J segments used are TRBV24-1 and TRBJ2-2, with TRBD1 as a weak D call on 6 bases. CDR3 loop: CATSDRGSGELFF. The bases read TGTGCCACCAGTGATAGGGGGTCCGGGGAGCTGTTTTTT.